The clone carrying this TCR beta chain has just one count. The antigen remains undetermined. This entry comes from a study of T cell responses to AZD1222 COVID-19 vaccine. The V gene's germline CDR1 is LGHDT and CDR2 YNNKEL (reference sequence). This CDR3 region has 15 residues. V was pared by 4 bases and J by 9 bases, with 9 bases of the junction left unmatched. Notes on the study in general: Spike was spanned by vaccine-associated CD4 TCRs, with dominance at 160-218 and 743-854.

Method: immunoSEQ multiplex PCR; TCRdb's copy keeps in-frame clones and lacks some. The sample yields 120,000 or so clones, around nine tenths seen once. This clonotype was sampled from an adult in good health. The chain links TRBV3-1 (or the pseudogene TRBV3-2) to TRBJ1-5; 10 bases fit TRBD1. Specimen: peripheral blood, collected on day 0 of AZD1222 vaccination. CDR3: CASSPGGTGVRPQHF. The CDR3 DNA reads as TGTGCCAGCAGCCCAGGGGGGACAGGGGTTCGGCCCCAGCATTTT.